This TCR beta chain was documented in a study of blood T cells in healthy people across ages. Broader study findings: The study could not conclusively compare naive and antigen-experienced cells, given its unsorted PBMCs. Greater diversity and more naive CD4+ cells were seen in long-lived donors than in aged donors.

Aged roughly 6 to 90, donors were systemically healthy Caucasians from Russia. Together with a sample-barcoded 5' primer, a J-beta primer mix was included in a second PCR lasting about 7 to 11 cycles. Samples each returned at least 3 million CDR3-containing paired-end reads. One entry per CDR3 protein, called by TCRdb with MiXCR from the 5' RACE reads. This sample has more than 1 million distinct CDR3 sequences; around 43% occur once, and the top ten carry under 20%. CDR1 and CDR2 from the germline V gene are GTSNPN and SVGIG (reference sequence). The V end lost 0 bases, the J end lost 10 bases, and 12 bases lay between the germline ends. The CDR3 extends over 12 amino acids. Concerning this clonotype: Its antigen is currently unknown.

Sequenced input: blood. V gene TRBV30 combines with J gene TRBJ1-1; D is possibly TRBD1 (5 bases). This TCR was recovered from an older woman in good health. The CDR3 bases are TGTGCCTGGAGTGTCTTCCGGGGGGTAGCTTTCTTT. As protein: CAWSVFRGVAFF.